A selection of T cell receptor beta chains follows, all from one sample in a study of blood T cell repertoires in COVID-19. TCRdb's copy holds only in-frame clones and misses some; the assay was immunoSEQ multiplex PCR. Counted here are over 150,000 clones, approximately 82% occurring once; the ten biggest clones make up 6% to 8%. The sample was peripheral blood. These receptors were obtained from a human donor with acute or convalescent COVID-19. The donor label of this sample is uncertain. CDR3s include the opening cysteine and the closing phenylalanine or tryptophan. D genes are given only for firm matches. Where a row states a size, it is once, few, many or the class of an expanded clone; other rows omit it.

CDR3 DNA: TGTGCCAGCAGCCCCGGACTAGCCGCCTACAATGAGCAGTTCTTC
CDR3 protein: CASSPGLAAYNEQFF
clone size: -
V gene: TRBV7-2
J gene: TRBJ2-1
D gene: TRBD2

CDR3 DNA: TGTGCCAGCAGCTCCCCTAGAGGACTAGCGGGAGTCGATACTAACAATGAGCAGTTCTTC
CDR3 protein: CASSSPRGLAGVDTNNEQFF
clone size: -
V gene: TRBV7-6
J gene: TRBJ2-1
D gene: TRBD2

CDR3 DNA: TGTGCCAGTTTACAGGGGGTGAGAACTGAAGCTTTCTTT
CDR3 protein: CASLQGVRTEAFF
clone size: -
V gene: TRBV28
J gene: TRBJ1-1
D gene: TRBD1

CDR3 DNA: TGTGCCAGCAGTTTAGAGAGGAATTCACCCCTCCACTTT
CDR3 protein: CASSLERNSPLHF
clone size: -
V gene: TRBV27
J gene: TRBJ1-6
D gene: -

CDR3 DNA: TGTGCCAGCAGCCCACGGGACAGGGAGAACACCGGGGAGCTGTTTTTT
CDR3 protein: CASSPRDRENTGELFF
clone size: -
V gene: TRBV9
J gene: TRBJ2-2
D gene: TRBD1

CDR3 DNA: TGTGCCAGCAGACCCGGGCAGGGGGGACAGGGTATCTATGGCTACACCTTC
CDR3 protein: CASRPGQGGQGIYGYTF
clone size: -
V gene: TRBV6-4
J gene: TRBJ1-2
D gene: TRBD1

CDR3 DNA: TGTGCCAGCAGCGTAGACTACCCTGACACCGGGGAGCTGTTTTTT
CDR3 protein: CASSVDYPDTGELFF
clone size: -
V gene: TRBV9
J gene: TRBJ2-2
D gene: -

CDR3 DNA: TGTGCCAGCAGCCAAGAAGGGGGTAGCTACACCTTC
CDR3 protein: CASSQEGGSYTF
clone size: -
V gene: TRBV14
J gene: TRBJ1-2
D gene: -

CDR3 DNA: TGTGCCAGCAGTTACGAGCCCCCCCCTCACACTGAAGCTTTCTTT
CDR3 protein: CASSYEPPPHTEAFF
clone size: -
V gene: TRBV6-5
J gene: TRBJ1-1
D gene: -

CDR3 DNA: TGTGCCAGCAGCAGACGGGTTTTCAATGAGCAGTTCTTC
CDR3 protein: CASSRRVFNEQFF
clone size: -
V gene: TRBV28
J gene: TRBJ2-1
D gene: -

CDR3 DNA: TGTGCCAGCAGCGTAGGCGTCCTTAACACTGAAGCTTTCTTT
CDR3 protein: CASSVGVLNTEAFF
clone size: -
V gene: TRBV9
J gene: TRBJ1-1
D gene: -

CDR3 DNA: TGCGCCAGCAGCCTAACTAGCGGGAGTGTCATTCAGTACTTC
CDR3 protein: CASSLTSGSVIQYF
clone size: -
V gene: TRBV5-1
J gene: TRBJ2-4
D gene: TRBD2

CDR3 DNA: TGTGCCAGCAGCTACCGACTAGCGGGAGCTTACGAGCAGTACTTC
CDR3 protein: CASSYRLAGAYEQYF
clone size: -
V gene: TRBV13
J gene: TRBJ2-7
D gene: TRBD2

CDR3 DNA: TGTGCCTGGAGTTCCCCCCCCAGGCAATATGAAAAACTGTTTTTT
CDR3 protein: CAWSSPPRQYEKLFF
clone size: -
V gene: TRBV30
J gene: TRBJ1-4
D gene: -

CDR3 DNA: TGCAGCGTTAAACCAGGGGGCTCTGGCTACACCTTC
CDR3 protein: CSVKPGGSGYTF
clone size: -
V gene: TRBV29-1
J gene: TRBJ1-2
D gene: TRBD1

CDR3 DNA: TGCAGCGTTGAACGGACTCGAGGGGAGACCCAGTACTTC
CDR3 protein: CSVERTRGETQYF
clone size: few
V gene: TRBV29-1
J gene: TRBJ2-5
D gene: -

CDR3 DNA: TGTGCCAGCAGTCCCCGTACAGACTCCTACGAGCAGTACTTC
CDR3 protein: CASSPRTDSYEQYF
clone size: -
V gene: TRBV2
J gene: TRBJ2-7
D gene: -

CDR3 DNA: TGTGCCAGCCGGGACAGGGAGGGCTATGGCTACACCTTC
CDR3 protein: CASRDREGYGYTF
clone size: -
V gene: TRBV19
J gene: TRBJ1-2
D gene: TRBD1

CDR3 DNA: TGTGCCACCAGCAGTGGAAGCGGGAGCCGAGATACGCAGTATTTT
CDR3 protein: CATSSGSGSRDTQYF
clone size: few
V gene: TRBV15
J gene: TRBJ2-3
D gene: TRBD2

CDR3 DNA: TGTGCCAGCAGTGAATCGACTGGCGGGGTCGCCTACTATGGCTACACCTTC
CDR3 protein: CASSESTGGVAYYGYTF
clone size: -
V gene: TRBV25-1
J gene: TRBJ1-2
D gene: -

CDR3 DNA: TGTGCCAGCAGCGAAAGGGGACAGGGGGCTTACGAGCAGTACTTC
CDR3 protein: CASSERGQGAYEQYF
clone size: -
V gene: TRBV6-6
J gene: TRBJ2-7
D gene: TRBD1

CDR3 DNA: TGTGCCAGTAGTATAGACCCGGGACACCGCAATCAGCCCCAGCATTTT
CDR3 protein: CASSIDPGHRNQPQHF
clone size: -
V gene: TRBV19
J gene: TRBJ1-5
D gene: -

CDR3 DNA: TGTGCCAGCAGCCAAGGAGTGGGACTAGCGGGAGACTATGAGCAGTTCTTC
CDR3 protein: CASSQGVGLAGDYEQFF
clone size: -
V gene: TRBV3-1/TRBV3-2
J gene: TRBJ2-1
D gene: TRBD2

CDR3 DNA: TGTGCCAGCAGCTTAGGGGGACTAGCGGGTACAGATACGCAGTATTTT
CDR3 protein: CASSLGGLAGTDTQYF
clone size: -
V gene: TRBV7-2
J gene: TRBJ2-3
D gene: TRBD2

CDR3 DNA: TGTGCCAGCAGCGCCGAAGGTTCCCGACAGGGTGGGGAGACCCAGTACTTC
CDR3 protein: CASSAEGSRQGGETQYF
clone size: once
V gene: TRBV9
J gene: TRBJ2-5
D gene: TRBD1

CDR3 DNA: TGTGCCAGCAGTTCCCTGGGAGCGGGAATCTACAATGAGCAGTTCTTC
CDR3 protein: CASSSLGAGIYNEQFF
clone size: -
V gene: TRBV27
J gene: TRBJ2-1
D gene: TRBD2

CDR3 DNA: TGCAGTGCGAGTAGCGGGGTCGAGCAGTACTTC
CDR3 protein: CSASSGVEQYF
clone size: -
V gene: TRBV20-1
J gene: TRBJ2-7
D gene: TRBD2

CDR3 DNA: TGCAGTGCTAGTAGCGAGGACAGCCTCGACTTGTATAGCAATCAGCCCCAGCATTTT
CDR3 protein: CSASSEDSLDLYSNQPQHF
clone size: few
V gene: TRBV20-1
J gene: TRBJ1-5
D gene: -

CDR3 DNA: TGCAGCGGAACAGGGAAGGAGACCCAGTACTTC
CDR3 protein: CSGTGKETQYF
clone size: -
V gene: TRBV29-1
J gene: TRBJ2-5
D gene: -

CDR3 DNA: TGTGCCAGCAGCGACAGGGTGGTCGAAAAACTGTTTTTT
CDR3 protein: CASSDRVVEKLFF
clone size: -
V gene: TRBV25-1
J gene: TRBJ1-4
D gene: TRBD1

CDR3 DNA: TGTGCCAGAAGCAGCTGTCAGCCCCAGCATTTT
CDR3 protein: CARSSCQPQHF
clone size: -
V gene: TRBV5-3
J gene: TRBJ1-5
D gene: -

CDR3 DNA: TGTGCCAGTAGTACCCTTCGACTCTCTGGAAACACCATATATTTT
CDR3 protein: CASSTLRLSGNTIYF
clone size: once
V gene: TRBV19
J gene: TRBJ1-3
D gene: -

CDR3 DNA: TGTGCCAGCCTCCCGGGGATCTGGAATTCACCCCTCCACTTT
CDR3 protein: CASLPGIWNSPLHF
clone size: -
V gene: TRBV19
J gene: TRBJ1-6
D gene: -

CDR3 DNA: TGTGCCAGCAGTTTAAGCCCCGTGGGACAGGGTTCCTACGAGCAGTACTTC
CDR3 protein: CASSLSPVGQGSYEQYF
clone size: -
V gene: TRBV5-6
J gene: TRBJ2-7
D gene: TRBD1

CDR3 DNA: TGTGCCAGCAGTTTGGGCCGCAGGGGGCCTGGGGCCAACGTCCTGACTTTC
CDR3 protein: CASSLGRRGPGANVLTF
clone size: -
V gene: TRBV27
J gene: TRBJ2-6
D gene: TRBD1

CDR3 DNA: TGTGCCAGCAGTGACAGCGGAGGAACCTACAATGAGCAGTTCTTC
CDR3 protein: CASSDSGGTYNEQFF
clone size: -
V gene: TRBV6-4
J gene: TRBJ2-1
D gene: -

CDR3 DNA: TGTGCCAGAGGGGGACAGGGCGGGGGCTATGGCTACACCTTC
CDR3 protein: CARGGQGGGYGYTF
clone size: -
V gene: TRBV6-5
J gene: TRBJ1-2
D gene: TRBD1

CDR3 DNA: TGTGCCAGCAGTCAACTAGCGGGAGACCACAATGAGCAGTTCTTC
CDR3 protein: CASSQLAGDHNEQFF
clone size: few
V gene: TRBV28
J gene: TRBJ2-1
D gene: TRBD2

CDR3 DNA: TGTGCCAGCTCACCCCGGGACAGGGGGCAGGACGAGCAGTACTTC
CDR3 protein: CASSPRDRGQDEQYF
clone size: -
V gene: TRBV18
J gene: TRBJ2-7
D gene: TRBD1

CDR3 DNA: TGTGCCAGCACCTCCCGAAGGGGGAGCAATCAGCCCCAGCATTTT
CDR3 protein: CASTSRRGSNQPQHF
clone size: -
V gene: TRBV27
J gene: TRBJ1-5
D gene: -

CDR3 DNA: TGCGCCAGCAGCCGGACAGGGGGGGAGAACTATGGCTACACCTTC
CDR3 protein: CASSRTGGENYGYTF
clone size: -
V gene: TRBV4-1
J gene: TRBJ1-2
D gene: TRBD1

CDR3 DNA: TGCGCCAGCGGCGCGGGAGGTGGAACCGGGGAGCTGTTTTTT
CDR3 protein: CASGAGGGTGELFF
clone size: -
V gene: TRBV5-1
J gene: TRBJ2-2
D gene: TRBD2

CDR3 DNA: TGTGCCAGCAGTGAAGATTCAGGCGAGCAGTACTTC
CDR3 protein: CASSEDSGEQYF
clone size: few
V gene: TRBV2
J gene: TRBJ2-7
D gene: -